What follows describes a single T cell receptor (beta chain). What this receptor recognizes is not known. No per-base quality is available; no much larger clone lies one base away. Measured from the cysteine to the phenylalanine, the CDR3 is 14 residues long. The retained sequence is limited to the CDR3, 42 bases, with the frame set at the first base. Taken from the germline V gene, the CDR1 and CDR2 loops are LGHNA and YSLEER. The germline V and J ends show losses of 4 bases and 8 bases respectively, and no gene match explains 3 bases of the junction. Interpreted using the paper, the time point label stands for: baseline before first vaccination. Vaccinee samples were obtained from the UK trials COV001 and COV002, which included a single-blind randomized controlled phase 2/3 trial of AZD1222 (ChAdOx1 nCoV-19) in healthy adults. For TCRbeta chain sequencing, PBMC samples were collected from trial participants at day 0 and at day 28 after the second dose.

The CDR3 regions of human TCRbeta chains were subjected to immunosequencing. Per the source publication's procedure: TCRs in the repertoires were compared against a reference library of SARS-CoV-2-specific TCRs that had been generated with the MIRA antigen-specificity platform. Breadth was defined as the fraction of unique TCRs that were SARS-CoV-2-associated. Depth was defined as the fraction of total T cells that were SARS-CoV-2-associated. Using the MIRA data, each spike-specific TCR was assigned both to the spike region to which the TCR was reactive and to a CD4 or CD8 class. Log10-transformed breadth and depth values were compared by one-way ANOVA with Sidak's multiple comparisons tests. In TCRdb, the immuneACCESS table is reduced to in-frame sequences with V and J assigned. These tables do not hold every clone; where another copy was compared, an unresolved V gene accounts for under half, and the others remain unexplained. D and trimming were read from the DNA, whereas the V and J calls and clone size are those reported in that table. This sample gives 100,000 to 140,000 clones in total; roughly 90% of them show up just once. Under 7% of the sample is taken by the ten largest.

The data were taken from a study of T cell responses to AZD1222 COVID-19 vaccine (dated by TCRdb to the early 2020s). About the study as a whole: AZD1222 recipients given second doses at about 4 weeks or at about 12 weeks were pooled, since spike-specific TCR depth and breadth were not found to differ between the two schedules. A total of 233 trial participants underwent TCR sequencing, of whom 200 to 220 received two doses of AZD1222 and about 25 received two doses of the MenACWY control vaccine. Trial participants were enrolled by age into subgroups of 18-55, 56-69 and 70-plus years, and approximately 150, 30 and 60 TCR-sequenced participants, respectively, were included in these subgroups.

General findings and caveats noted by the study authors: CD4 TCRs associated with the vaccine covered the entire spike protein, and the dominant responses were in regions 160-218 and 743-854. The 56-69-year group was small, and its depth increase did not reach significance, likely because of low power. Reportedly, close to half of the unique spike-specific TCRs recognized epitopes lying outside the regions that are mutated in the B.1.351 and B.1.1.7 variants. Because no samples from the day 14 peak response were available, repertoires could be characterized only after the peak T cell response. Most participants were white British and females outnumbered males, and the authors suggested that clonal diversity may have been underestimated. Only 5 to 7 AZD1222 recipients were SARS-CoV-2 seropositive at baseline, limiting conclusions about previously exposed vaccinees. After two AZD1222 doses, both the breadth and the depth of spike-specific TCRs were significantly higher than at day 0 and than in MenACWY recipients.

This chain joins TRBV4-3 to TRBJ1-4; TRBD1 agrees with 11 junctional bases. Specimen: peripheral blood, collected on day 0 of AZD1222 vaccination. This clonotype was sampled from an adult in good health. The CDR3 amino acid sequence is: CASSLGQGGEKLFF. The DNA sequence is as follows: TGCGCCAGCAGCCTGGGACAGGGGGGGGAAAAACTGTTTTTT.